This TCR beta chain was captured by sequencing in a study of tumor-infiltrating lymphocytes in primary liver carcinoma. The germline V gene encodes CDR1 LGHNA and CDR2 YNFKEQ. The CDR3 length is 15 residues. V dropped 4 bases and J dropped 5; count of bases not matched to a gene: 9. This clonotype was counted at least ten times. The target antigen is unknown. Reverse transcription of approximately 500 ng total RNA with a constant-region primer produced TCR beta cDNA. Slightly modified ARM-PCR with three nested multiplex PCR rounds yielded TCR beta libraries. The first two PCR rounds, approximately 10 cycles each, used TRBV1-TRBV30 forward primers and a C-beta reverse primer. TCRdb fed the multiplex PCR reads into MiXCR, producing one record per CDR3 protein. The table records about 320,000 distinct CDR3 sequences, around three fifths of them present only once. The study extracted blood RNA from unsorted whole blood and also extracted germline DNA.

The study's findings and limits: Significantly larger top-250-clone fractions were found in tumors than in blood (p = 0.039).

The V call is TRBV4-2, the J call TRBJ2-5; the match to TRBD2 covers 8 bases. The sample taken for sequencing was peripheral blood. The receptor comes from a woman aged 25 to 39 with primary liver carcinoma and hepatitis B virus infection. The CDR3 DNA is TGTGCCAGCAGCCGCCTTGTAGCGGGAATGGAGACCCAGTACTTC. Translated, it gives CASSRLVAGMETQYF.